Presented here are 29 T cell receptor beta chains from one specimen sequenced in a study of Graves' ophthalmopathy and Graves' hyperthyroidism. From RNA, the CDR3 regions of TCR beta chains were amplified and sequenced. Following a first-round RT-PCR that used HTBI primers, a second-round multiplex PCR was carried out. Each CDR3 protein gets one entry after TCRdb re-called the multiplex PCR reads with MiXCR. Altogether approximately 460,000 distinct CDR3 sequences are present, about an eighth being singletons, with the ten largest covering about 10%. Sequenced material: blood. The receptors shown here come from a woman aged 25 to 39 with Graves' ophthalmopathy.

The CDR3 DNA reads TGCAGCGTTCATCTGATAGGGCTGAAAACCGGGGAGCTGTTTTTT. Amino acid sequence: CSVHLIGLKTGELFF. This rearrangement joins TRBV29-1 to TRBJ2-2; D is unclear. Deletions cut 5 bases from V and 5 bases from J, with 18 bases between. Germline-derived CDR1 and CDR2 are SQVTM and ANQGSEA. CDR3 length: 15 amino acids.

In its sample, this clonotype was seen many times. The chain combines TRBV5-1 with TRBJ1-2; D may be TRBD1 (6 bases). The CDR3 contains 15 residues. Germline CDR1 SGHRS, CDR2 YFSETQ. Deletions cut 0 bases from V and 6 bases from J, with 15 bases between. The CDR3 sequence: CASSLVVGGADGYTF. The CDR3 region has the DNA TGCGCCAGCAGCTTGGTGGTTGGGGGCGCGGATGGCTACACCTTC.

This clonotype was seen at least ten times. As DNA, the CDR3 is TGTGCCAGCAGCCGGTTGTCGGGGTCCGCTGGAAACACCATATATTTT. Its translation: CASSRLSGSAGNTIYF. The chain joins TRBV6-1 to TRBJ1-3; D not certain. The CDR3 spans 16 residues. The V gene's germline CDR1 is MNHNS and CDR2 SASEGT. The ends were cut back, 6 bases at V and 2 bases at J, with 17 bases in the middle.

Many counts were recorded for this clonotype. The CDR3 is CASSFGQGVTEAFF. The CDR3 nucleotides are TGTGCCAGCAGTTTTGGACAGGGGGTGACTGAAGCTTTCTTT. The chain joins TRBV27 to TRBJ1-1; TRBD1 matches at 10 bases. The CDR3 contains 14 residues. V shed 3 bases and J 5 bases; nucleotides not matched to a gene: 3. CDR1 is MNHEY, CDR2 SMNVEV, per germline (reference sequence).

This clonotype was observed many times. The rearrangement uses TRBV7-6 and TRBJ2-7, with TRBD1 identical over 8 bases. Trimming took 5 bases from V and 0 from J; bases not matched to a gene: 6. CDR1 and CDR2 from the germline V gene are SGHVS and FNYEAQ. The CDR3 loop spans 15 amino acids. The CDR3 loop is CASSIGQGPSYEQYF. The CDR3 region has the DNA TGTGCCAGCAGCATAGGACAGGGCCCCTCCTACGAGCAGTACTTC.

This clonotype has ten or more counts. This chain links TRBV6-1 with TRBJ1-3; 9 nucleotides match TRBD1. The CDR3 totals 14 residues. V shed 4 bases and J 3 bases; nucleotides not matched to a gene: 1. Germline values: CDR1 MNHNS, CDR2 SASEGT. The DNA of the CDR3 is TGTGCCAGCAGTGGACAGGGGGGTGGAAACACCATATATTTT. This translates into CASSGQGGGNTIYF.

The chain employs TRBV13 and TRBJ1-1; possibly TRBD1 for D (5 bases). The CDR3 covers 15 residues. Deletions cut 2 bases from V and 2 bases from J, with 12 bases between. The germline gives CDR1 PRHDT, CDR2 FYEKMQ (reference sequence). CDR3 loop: CASSLRGKLNTEAFF. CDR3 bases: TGTGCCAGCAGCTTAAGGGGCAAGCTTAACACTGAAGCTTTCTTT.

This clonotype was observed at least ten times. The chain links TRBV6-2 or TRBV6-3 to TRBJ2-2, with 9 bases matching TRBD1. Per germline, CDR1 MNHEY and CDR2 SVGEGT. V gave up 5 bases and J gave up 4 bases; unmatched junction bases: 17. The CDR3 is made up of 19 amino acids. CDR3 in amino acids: CASSPNGPGQGRITGELFF. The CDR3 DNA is TGTGCCAGCAGTCCTAACGGCCCGGGACAGGGTAGAATCACCGGGGAGCTGTTTTTT.

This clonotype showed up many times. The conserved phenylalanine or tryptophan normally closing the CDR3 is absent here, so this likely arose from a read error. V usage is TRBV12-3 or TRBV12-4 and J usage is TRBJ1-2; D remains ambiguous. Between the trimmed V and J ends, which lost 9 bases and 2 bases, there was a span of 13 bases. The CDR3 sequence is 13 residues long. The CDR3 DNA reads TGTGCCAGTTCTCCGGGCGTGAACTATGGCTACACCCTC. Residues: CASSPGVNYGYTL.

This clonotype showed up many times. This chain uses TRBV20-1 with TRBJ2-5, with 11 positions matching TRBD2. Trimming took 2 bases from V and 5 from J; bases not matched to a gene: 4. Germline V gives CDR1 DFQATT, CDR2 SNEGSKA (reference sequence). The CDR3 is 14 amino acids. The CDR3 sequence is CSARLAGGVETQYF. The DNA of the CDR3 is TGCAGTGCTAGACTAGCGGGAGGTGTGGAGACCCAGTACTTC.

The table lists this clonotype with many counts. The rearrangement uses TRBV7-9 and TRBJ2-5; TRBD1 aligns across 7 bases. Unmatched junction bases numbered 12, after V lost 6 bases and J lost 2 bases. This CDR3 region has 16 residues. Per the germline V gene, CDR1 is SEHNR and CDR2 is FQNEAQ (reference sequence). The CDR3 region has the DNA TGTGCCAGCAGGGACAAAACCCGGGACAGACAAGAGACCCAGTACTTC. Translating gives CASRDKTRDRQETQYF.

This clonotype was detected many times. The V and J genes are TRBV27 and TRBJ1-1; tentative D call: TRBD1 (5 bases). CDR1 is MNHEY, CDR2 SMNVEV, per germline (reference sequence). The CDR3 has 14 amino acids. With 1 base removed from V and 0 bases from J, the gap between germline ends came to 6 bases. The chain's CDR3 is CASSLYRMNTEAFF. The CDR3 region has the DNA TGTGCCAGCAGTTTATACAGGATGAACACTGAAGCTTTCTTT.

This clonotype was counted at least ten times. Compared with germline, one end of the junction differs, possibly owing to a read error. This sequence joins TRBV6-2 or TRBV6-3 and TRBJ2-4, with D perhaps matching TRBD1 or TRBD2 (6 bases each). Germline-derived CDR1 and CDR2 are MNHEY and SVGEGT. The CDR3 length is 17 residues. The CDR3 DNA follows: TGTGCCAGCAGTCCTCGTACGGGGGCGGGGACCAAAAACATTAAGTACTTC. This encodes CASSPRTGAGTKNIKYF.

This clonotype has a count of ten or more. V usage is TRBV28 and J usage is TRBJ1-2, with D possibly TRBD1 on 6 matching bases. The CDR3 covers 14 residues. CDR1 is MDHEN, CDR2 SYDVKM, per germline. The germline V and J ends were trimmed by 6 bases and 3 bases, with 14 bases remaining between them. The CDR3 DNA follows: TGTGCCAGCAGACCCAGGGGATCCCACTATGGCTACACCTTC. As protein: CASRPRGSHYGYTF.

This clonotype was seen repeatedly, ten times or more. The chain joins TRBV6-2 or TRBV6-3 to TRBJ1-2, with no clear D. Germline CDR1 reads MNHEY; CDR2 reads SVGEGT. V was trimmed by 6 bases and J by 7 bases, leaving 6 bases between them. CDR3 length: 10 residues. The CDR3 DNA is TGTGCCAGCAGCCAACCTGGCTACACCTTC. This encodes CASSQPGYTF.

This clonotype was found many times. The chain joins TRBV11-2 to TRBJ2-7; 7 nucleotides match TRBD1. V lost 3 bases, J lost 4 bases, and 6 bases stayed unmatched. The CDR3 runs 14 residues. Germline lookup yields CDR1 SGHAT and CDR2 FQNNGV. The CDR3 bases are TGTGCCAGCAGCTTTTATAGGGGGCAATACGAGCAGTACTTC. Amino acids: CASSFYRGQYEQYF. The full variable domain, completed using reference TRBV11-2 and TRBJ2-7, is EAGVAQSPRYKIIEKRQSVAFWCNPISGHATLYWYQQILGQGPKLLIQFQNNGVVDDSQLPKDRFSAERLKGVDSTLKIQPAKLEDSAVYLCASSFYRGQYEQYFGPGTRLTVT.

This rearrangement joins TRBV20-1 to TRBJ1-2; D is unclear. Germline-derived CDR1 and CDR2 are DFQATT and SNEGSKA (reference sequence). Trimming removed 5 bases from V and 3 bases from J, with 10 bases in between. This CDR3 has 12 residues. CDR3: CSAPGIHYGYTF. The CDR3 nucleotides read TGCAGTGCTCCCGGGATACACTATGGCTACACCTTC.

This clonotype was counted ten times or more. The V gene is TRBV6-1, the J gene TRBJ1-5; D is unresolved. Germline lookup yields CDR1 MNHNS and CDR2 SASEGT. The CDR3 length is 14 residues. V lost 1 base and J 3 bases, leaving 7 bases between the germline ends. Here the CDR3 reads CASSEGVANQPQHF. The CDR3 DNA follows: TGTGCCAGCAGTGAAGGAGTTGCCAATCAGCCCCAGCATTTT.

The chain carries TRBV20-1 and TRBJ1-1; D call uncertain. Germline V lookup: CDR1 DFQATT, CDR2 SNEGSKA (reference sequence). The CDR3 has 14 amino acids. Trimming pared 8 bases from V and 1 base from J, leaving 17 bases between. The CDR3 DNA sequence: TGCAGTACCGATCGGGTTACACGGAACACTGAAGCTTTCTTT. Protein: CSTDRVTRNTEAFF.

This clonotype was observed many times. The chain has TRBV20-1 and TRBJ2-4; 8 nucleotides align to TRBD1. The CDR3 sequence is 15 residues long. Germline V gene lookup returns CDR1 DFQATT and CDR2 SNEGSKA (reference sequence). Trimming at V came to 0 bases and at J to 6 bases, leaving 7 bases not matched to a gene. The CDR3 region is CSARDLGQEINIQYF. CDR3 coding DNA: TGCAGTGCTAGAGATCTGGGACAGGAGATAAACATTCAGTACTTC.

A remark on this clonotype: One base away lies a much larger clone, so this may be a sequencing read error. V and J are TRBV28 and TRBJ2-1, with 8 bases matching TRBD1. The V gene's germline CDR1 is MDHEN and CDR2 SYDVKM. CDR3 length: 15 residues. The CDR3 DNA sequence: TGTGCCAGCAGCTCCCGGACAGGGTTCTACAATGAGAAGTTCTTC. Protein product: CASSSRTGFYNEKFF. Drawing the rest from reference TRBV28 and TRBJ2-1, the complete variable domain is DVKVTQSSRYLVKRTGEKVFLECVQDMDHENMFWYRQDPGLGLRLIYFSYDVKMKEKGDIPEGYSVSREKKERFSLILESASTNQTSMYLCASSSRTGFYNEKFFGPGTRLTVL.

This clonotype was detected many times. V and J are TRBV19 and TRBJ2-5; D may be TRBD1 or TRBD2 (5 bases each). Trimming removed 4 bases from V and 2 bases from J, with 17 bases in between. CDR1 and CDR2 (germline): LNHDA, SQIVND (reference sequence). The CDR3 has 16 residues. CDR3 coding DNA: TGTGCCAGTAGTACAAGATGGATCAGGGAGCAAGAGACCCAGTACTTC. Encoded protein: CASSTRWIREQETQYF.

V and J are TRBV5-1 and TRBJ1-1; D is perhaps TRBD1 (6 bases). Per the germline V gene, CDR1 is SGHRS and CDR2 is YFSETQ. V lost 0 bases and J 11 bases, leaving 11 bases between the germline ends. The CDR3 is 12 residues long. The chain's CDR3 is CASSLEQGRAFF. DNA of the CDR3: TGCGCCAGCAGCTTGGAACAGGGCAGGGCTTTCTTT.

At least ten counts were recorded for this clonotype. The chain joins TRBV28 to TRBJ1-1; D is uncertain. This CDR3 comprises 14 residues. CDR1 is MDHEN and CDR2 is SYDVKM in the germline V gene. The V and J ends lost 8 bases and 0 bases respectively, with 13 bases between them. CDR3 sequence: CASQPRWVNTEAFF. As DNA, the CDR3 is TGTGCCAGCCAACCGCGGTGGGTGAACACTGAAGCTTTCTTT.

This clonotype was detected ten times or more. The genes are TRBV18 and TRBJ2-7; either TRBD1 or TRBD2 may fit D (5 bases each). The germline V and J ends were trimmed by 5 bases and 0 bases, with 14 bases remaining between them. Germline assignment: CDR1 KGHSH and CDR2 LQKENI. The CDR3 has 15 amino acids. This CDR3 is CASSAGTLHSYEQYF. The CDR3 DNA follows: TGTGCCAGCTCAGCCGGGACGTTACACTCCTACGAGCAGTACTTC.

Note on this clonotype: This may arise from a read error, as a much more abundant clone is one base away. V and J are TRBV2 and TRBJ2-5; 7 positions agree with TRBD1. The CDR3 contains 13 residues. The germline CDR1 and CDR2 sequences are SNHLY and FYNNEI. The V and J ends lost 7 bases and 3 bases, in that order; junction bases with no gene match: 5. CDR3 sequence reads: CASTGTEKETQYF. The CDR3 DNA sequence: TGTGCCAGCACCGGGACAGAAAAAGAGACCCAGTACTTC.

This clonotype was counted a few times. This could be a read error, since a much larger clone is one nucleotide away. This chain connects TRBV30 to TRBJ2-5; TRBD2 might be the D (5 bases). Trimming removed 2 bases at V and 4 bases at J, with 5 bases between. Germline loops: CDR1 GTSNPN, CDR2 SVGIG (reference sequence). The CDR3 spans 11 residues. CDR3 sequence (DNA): TGTGCCTGGAGTAGCGGAGAGACCCAGTACTTC. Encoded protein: CAWSSGETQYF.

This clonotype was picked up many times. This CDR3 is CASSPRGHFSYEQYF. CDR3 DNA sequence: TGTGCCAGCAGCCCAAGGGGGCATTTCTCCTACGAGCAGTACTTC. The chain employs TRBV7-2 and TRBJ2-7; 7 positions agree with TRBD1. With V trimmed by 5 bases and J by 0 bases, 7 bases remained unmatched. Germline V gene data show CDR1 as SGHTA and CDR2 as FQGNSA. The CDR3 totals 15 residues.

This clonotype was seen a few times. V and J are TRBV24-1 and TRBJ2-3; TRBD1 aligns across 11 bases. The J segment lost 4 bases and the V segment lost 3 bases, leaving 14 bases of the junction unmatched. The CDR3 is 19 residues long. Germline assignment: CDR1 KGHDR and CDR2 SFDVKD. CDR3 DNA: TGTGCCACCAGTGATCCCTGGACAGGGGGCGGCTATTCTCCAGATACGCAGTATTTT. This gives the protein CATSDPWTGGGYSPDTQYF.